This paragraph covers one T cell receptor beta chain sequence. Its antigen remains unidentified. These data come from a study of T cell responses to AZD1222 COVID-19 vaccine. Study information: Investigators merged groups given second doses at roughly 4 or roughly 12 weeks. Broader study findings: A mostly white British donor set with more females was recruited, and clonal diversity was possibly underestimated. With dominance at 160-218 and 743-854, vaccine-associated CD4 TCRs spanned spike. Spike-specific TCR breadth and depth grew following two AZD1222 doses.

Clones were read by immunoSEQ multiplex PCR, and TCRdb kept only the in-frame ones, dropping some. This table holds roughly 120,000 clones, 88% found once. The germline CDR1 and CDR2 sequences are SGHTA and FQGNSA. V was pared by 1 base and J by 4 bases, with 11 bases between. The CDR3 is made up of 15 amino acids. Source: peripheral blood, taken on day 0 of AZD1222 vaccination. V and J are TRBV7-2 and TRBJ1-3, with D possibly TRBD1 on 6 matching bases. The sequence came from an adult in good health. CDR3 sequence reads: CASSLDRAGGNTIYF. CDR3 nucleotides: TGTGCCAGCAGCTTAGACAGGGCGGGCGGAAACACCATATATTTT.